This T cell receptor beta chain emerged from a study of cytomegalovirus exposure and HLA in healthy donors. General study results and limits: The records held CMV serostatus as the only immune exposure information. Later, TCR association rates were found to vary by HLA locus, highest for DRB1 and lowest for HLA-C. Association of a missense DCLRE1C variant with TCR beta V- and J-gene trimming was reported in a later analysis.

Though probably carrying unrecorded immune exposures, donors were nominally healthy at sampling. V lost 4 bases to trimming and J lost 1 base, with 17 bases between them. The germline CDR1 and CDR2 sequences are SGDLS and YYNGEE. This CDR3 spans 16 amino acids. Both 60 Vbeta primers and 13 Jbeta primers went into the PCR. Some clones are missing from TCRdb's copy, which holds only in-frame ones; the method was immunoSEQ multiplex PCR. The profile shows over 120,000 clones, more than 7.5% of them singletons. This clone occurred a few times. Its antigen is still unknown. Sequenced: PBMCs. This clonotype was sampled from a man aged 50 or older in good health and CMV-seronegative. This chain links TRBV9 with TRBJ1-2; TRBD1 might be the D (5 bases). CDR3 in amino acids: CASSTTGDRVNYGYTF. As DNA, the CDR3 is TGTGCCAGCAGCACGACGGGAGACAGAGTTAACTATGGCTACACCTTC.